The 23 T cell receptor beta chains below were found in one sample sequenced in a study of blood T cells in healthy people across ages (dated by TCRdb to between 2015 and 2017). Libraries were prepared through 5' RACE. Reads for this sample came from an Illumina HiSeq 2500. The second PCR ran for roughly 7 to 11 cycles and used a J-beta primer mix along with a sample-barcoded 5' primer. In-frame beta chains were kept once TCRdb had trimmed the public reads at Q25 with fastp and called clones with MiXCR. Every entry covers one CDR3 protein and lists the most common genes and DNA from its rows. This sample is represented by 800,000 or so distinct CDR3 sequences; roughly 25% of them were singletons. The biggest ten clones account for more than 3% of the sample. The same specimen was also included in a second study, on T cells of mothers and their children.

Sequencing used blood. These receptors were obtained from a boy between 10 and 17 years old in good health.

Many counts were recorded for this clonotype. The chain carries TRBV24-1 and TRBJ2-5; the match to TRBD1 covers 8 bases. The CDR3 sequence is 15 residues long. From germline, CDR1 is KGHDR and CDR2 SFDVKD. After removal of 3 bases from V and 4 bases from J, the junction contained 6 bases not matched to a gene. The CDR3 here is CATSDPRTGRETQYF. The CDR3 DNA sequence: TGTGCCACCAGTGATCCAAGGACAGGGAGAGAGACCCAGTACTTC.

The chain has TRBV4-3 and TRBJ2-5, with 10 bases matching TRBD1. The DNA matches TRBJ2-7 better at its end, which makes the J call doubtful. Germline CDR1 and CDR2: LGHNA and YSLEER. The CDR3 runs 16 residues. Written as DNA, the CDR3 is TGCGCCAGCAGCCAAGTATCGGGGACAGGGGTGTACGAGCAGTACTTC. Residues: CASSQVSGTGVYEQYF.

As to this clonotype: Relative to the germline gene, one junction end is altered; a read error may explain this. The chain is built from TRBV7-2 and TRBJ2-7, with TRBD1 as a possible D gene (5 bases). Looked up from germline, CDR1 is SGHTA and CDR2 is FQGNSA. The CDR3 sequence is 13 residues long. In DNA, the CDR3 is TGTGCCAGCAGCTTGGGGCCTTCGTTGATCCCGGACTTC. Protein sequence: CASSLGPSLIPDF.

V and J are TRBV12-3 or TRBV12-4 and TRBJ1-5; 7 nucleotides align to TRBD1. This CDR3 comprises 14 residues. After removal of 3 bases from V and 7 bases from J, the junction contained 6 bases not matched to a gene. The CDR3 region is CASSFETGKQPQHF. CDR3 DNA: TGTGCCAGCAGTTTCGAGACAGGGAAACAGCCCCAGCATTTT.

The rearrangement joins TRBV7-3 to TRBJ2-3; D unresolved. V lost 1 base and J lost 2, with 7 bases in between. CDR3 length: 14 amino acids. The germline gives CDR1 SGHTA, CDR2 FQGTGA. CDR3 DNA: TGTGCCAGCAGCTTAATGGCGCCCACAGATACGCAGTATTTT. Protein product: CASSLMAPTDTQYF.

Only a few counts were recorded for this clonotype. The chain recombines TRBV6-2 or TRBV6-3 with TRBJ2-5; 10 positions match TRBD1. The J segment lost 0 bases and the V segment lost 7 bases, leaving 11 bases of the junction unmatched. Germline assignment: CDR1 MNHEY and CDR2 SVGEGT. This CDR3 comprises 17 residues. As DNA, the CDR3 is TGTGCCAGCAACTTCGACAGGGGGCGCGAGTACCAAGAGACCCAGTACTTC. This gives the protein CASNFDRGREYQETQYF.

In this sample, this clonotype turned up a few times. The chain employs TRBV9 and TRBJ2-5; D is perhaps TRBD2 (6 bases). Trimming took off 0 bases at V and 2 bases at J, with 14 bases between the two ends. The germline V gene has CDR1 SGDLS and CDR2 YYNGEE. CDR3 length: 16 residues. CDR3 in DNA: TGTGCCAGCAGCGTAGCTACGCGGGCGGGACAAGAGACCCAGTACTTC. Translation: CASSVATRAGQETQYF. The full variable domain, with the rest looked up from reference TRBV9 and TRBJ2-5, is DSGVTQTPKHLITATGQRVTLRCSPRSGDLSVYWYQQSLDQGLQFLIQYYNGEERAKGNILERFSAQQFPDLHSELNLSSLELGDSALYFCASSVATRAGQETQYFGPGTRLLVL.

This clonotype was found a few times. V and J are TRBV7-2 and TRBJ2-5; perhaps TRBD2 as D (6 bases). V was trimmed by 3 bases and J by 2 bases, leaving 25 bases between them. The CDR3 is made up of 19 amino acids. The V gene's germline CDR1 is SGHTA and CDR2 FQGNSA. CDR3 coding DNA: TGTGCCAGCAGCTTCTGGCGAGGGATTGTCGAGCGGGCACAAGAGACCCAGTACTTC. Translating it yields CASSFWRGIVERAQETQYF.

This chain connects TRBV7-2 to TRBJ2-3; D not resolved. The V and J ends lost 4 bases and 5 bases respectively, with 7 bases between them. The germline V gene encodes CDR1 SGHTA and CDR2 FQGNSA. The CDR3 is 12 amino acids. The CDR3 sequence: CASSSYLDTQYF. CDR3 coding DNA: TGTGCCAGCAGCTCCTATCTAGATACGCAGTATTTT. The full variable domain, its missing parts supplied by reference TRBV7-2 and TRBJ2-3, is GAGVSQSPSNKVTEKGKDVELRCDPISGHTALYWYRQSLGQGLEFLIYFQGNSAPDKSGLPSDRFSAERTGGSVSTLTIQRTQQEDSAVYLCASSSYLDTQYFGPGTRLTVL.

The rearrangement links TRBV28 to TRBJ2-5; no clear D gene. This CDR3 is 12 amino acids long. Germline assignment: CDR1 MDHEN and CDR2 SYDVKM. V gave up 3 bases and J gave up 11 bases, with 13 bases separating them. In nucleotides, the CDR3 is TGTGCCAGCAGTTTCACCTTGGTTAAGCAGTACTTC. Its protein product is CASSFTLVKQYF.

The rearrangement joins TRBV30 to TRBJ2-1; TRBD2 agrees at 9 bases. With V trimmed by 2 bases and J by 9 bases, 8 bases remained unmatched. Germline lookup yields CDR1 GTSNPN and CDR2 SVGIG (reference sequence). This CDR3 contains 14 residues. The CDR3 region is CAWSIAGVYSEQFF. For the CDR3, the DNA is TGTGCCTGGAGTATAGCGGGGGTGTATAGTGAGCAGTTCTTC.

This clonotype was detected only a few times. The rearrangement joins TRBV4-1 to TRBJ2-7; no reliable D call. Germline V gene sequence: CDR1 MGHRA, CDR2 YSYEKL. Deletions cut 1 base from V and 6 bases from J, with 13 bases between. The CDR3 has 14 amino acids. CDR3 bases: TGCGCCAGCAGCCAAGTAAAGAGCCAGGTCGAGCAGTACTTC. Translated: CASSQVKSQVEQYF.

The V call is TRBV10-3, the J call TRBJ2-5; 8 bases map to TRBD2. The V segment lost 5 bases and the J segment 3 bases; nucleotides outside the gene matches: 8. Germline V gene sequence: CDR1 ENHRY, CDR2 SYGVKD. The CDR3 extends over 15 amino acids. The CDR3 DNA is TGTGCCATCAGTACCGGGACGGGAGGGGAAGAGACCCAGTACTTC. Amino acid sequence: CAISTGTGGEETQYF.

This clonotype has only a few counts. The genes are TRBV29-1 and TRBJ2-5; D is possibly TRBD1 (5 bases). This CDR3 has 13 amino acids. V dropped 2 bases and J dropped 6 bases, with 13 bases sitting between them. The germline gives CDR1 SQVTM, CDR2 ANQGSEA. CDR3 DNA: TGCAGCGTTGAATCCCCAGGGATGCAGACCCAGTACTTC. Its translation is CSVESPGMQTQYF.

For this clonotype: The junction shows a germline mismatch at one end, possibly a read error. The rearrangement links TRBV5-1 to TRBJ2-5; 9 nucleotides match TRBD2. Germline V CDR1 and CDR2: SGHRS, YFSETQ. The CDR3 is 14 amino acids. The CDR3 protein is CASGLQREVGTQYF. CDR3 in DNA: TGCGCCAGCGGCTTACAGCGGGAGGTAGGGACCCAGTACTTC.

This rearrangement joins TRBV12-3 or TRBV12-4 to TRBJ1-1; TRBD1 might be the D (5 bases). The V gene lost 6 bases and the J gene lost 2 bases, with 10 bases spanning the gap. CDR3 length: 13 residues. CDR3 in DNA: TGTGCCAGCAGGTCGGGACTTAACACTGAAGCTTTCTTT. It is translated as CASRSGLNTEAFF.

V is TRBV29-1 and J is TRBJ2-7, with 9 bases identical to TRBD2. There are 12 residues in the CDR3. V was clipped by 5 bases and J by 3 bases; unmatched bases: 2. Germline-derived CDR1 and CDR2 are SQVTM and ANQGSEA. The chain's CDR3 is CSVMTSGYEQYF. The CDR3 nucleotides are TGCAGCGTTATGACTAGCGGCTACGAGCAGTACTTC.

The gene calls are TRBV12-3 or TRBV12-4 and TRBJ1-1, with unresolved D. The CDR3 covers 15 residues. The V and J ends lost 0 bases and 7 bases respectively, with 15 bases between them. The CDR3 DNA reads TGTGCCAGCAGTTTAGCGCTAAGCACGGGCAATGAAGCTTTCTTT. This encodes CASSLALSTGNEAFF.

The CDR3: CAIRGGLNNEQFF. CDR3 sequence (DNA): TGTGCCATCAGAGGGGGGCTTAACAATGAGCAGTTCTTC. This chain links TRBV10-3 with TRBJ2-1; D might be TRBD1 or TRBD2, each matching 6 bases. The CDR3 is made up of 13 amino acids. Germline loops: CDR1 ENHRY, CDR2 SYGVKD. V was clipped by 6 bases and J by 5 bases, with 11 bases between them.

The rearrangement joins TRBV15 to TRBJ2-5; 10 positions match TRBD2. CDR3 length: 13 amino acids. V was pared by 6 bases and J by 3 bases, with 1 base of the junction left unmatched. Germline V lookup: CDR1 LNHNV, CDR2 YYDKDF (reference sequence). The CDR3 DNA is TGTGCCACCAGAGGGACTAGCGAAGAGACCCAGTACTTC. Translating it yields CATRGTSEETQYF.

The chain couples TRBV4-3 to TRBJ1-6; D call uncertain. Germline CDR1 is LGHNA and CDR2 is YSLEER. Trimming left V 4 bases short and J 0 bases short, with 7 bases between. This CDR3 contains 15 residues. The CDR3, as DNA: TGCGCCAGCAGCCCACAGAGCTCCTATAATTCACCCCTCCACTTT. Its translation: CASSPQSSYNSPLHF.

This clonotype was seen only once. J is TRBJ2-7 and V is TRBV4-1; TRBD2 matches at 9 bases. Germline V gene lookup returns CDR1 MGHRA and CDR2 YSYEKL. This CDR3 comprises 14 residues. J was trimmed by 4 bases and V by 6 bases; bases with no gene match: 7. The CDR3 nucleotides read TGCGCCAGCAGGGTGGCGGGAGGGCGATACGAGCAGTACTTC. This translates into CASRVAGGRYEQYF.

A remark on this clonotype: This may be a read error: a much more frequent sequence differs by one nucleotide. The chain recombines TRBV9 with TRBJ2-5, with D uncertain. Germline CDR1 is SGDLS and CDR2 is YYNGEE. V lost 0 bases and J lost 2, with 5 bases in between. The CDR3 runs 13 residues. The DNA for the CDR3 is TGTGCCAGCAGCGTAGGATGGCAAGAGACCCAGTACTTC. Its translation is CASSVGWQETQYF.